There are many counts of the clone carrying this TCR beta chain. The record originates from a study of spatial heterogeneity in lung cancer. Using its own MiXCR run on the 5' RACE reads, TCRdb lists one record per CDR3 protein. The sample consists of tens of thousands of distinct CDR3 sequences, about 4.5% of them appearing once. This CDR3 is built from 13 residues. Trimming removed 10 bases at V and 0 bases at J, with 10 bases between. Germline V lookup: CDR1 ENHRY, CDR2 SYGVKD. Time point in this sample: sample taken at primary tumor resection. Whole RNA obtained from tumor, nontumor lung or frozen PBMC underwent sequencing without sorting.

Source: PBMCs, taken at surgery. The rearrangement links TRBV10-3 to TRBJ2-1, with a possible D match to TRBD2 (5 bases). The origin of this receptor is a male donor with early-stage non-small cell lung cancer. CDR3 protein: CATRGSSYNEQFF. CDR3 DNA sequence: TGTGCCACCCGGGGAAGCTCCTACAATGAGCAGTTCTTC.